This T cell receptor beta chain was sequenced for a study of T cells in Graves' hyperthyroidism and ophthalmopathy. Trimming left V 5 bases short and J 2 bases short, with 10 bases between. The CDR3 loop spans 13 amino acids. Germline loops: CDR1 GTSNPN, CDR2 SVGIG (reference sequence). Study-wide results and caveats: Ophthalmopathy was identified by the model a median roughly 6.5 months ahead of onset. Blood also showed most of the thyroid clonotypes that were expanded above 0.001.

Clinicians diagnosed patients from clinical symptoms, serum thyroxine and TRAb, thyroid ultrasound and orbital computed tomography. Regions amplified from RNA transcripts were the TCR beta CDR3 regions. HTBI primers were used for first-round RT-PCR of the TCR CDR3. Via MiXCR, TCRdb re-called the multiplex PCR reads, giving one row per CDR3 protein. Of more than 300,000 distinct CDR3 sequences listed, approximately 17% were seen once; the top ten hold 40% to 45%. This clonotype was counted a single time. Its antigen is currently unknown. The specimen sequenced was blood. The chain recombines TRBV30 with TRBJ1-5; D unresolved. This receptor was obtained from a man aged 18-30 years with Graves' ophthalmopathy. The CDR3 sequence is CAWAGGGNQPQHF. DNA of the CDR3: TGTGCCTGGGCGGGAGGAGGCAATCAGCCCCAGCATTTT. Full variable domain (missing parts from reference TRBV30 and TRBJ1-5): SQTIHQWPATLVQPVGSPLSLECTVEGTSNPNLYWYRQAAGRGLQLLFYSVGIGQISSEVPQNLSASRPQDRQFILSSKKLLLSDSGFYLCAWAGGGNQPQHFGDGTRLSIL.